Detailed here is one T cell receptor beta chain. Its target is unknown. Germline V CDR1 and CDR2: SGHRS, YFSETQ. V shed 4 bases, J shed 0 bases, and the junction held 7 bases outside the gene matches. CDR3 length equals 18 residues. The time point was: newly diagnosed, previously untreated cHL patient sample. Thawed PBMCs underwent magnetic negative selection to yield purified CD4+ T cells. Serving as comparison were PBMCs from newly diagnosed, untreated classical Hodgkin lymphoma, which were sequenced alongside the relapsed/refractory trial patients. This sample stems from a study of PD-1 blockade in classical Hodgkin lymphoma. Study results and caveats: Before treatment, TCR diversity in newly diagnosed patients was reportedly lower than in healthy donors.

Measured with immunoSEQ multiplex PCR; TCRdb has only the in-frame clones, and not every one. The sample shows roughly 20,000 clones, 90% to 95% of them seen only once. J is TRBJ1-6 and V is TRBV5-1, with 10 bases fitting TRBD1. Material for sequencing was CD4+ T cells from blood. The TCR sequence derives from a human donor with classical Hodgkin lymphoma. CDR3 DNA sequence: TGCGCCAGCAGCAAGGGACAGGGGCCGAGCTCCTATAATTCACCCCTCCACTTT. This codes for CASSKGQGPSSYNSPLHF.